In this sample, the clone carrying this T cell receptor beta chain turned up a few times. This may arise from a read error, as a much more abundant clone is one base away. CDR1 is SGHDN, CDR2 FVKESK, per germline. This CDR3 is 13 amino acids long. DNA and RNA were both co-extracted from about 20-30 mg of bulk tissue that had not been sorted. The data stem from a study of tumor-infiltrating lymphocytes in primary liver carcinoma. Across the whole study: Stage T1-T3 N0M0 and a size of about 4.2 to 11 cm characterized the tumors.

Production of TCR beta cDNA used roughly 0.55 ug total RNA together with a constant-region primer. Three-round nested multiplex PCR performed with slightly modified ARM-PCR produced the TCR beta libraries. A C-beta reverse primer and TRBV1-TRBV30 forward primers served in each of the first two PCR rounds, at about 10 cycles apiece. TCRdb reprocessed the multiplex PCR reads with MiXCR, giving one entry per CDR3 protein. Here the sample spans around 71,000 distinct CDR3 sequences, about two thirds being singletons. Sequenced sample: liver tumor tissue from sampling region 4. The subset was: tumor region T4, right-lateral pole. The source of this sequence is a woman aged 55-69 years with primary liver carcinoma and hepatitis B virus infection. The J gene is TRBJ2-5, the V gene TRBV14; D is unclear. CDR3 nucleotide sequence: TGTACCAGCAGCCCCGGGCATGGAGAGACCCAGTACTTC. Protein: CTSSPGHGETQYF.